Presented here are 21 T cell receptor beta chains from one specimen sequenced in a study of cytotoxic CD8 clonotypes in ibrutinib-treated CLL. Clones were read by immunoSEQ multiplex PCR, and TCRdb kept only the in-frame ones, dropping some. Of approximately 280,000 clones in the sample, approximately 76% were seen once. The sample in question was PBMCs, obtained at disease progression, from a patient treated with ibrutinib. Receptors were obtained from a human donor with chronic lymphocytic leukemia.

The rearrangement links TRBV2 to TRBJ2-2; TRBD1 matches at 10 bases. The germline gives CDR1 SNHLY, CDR2 FYNNEI. CDR3 size: 16 residues. The J segment lost 4 bases and the V segment lost 7 bases, leaving 9 bases of the junction unmatched. The CDR3 is CASTLTGGAGTGELFF. The DNA for the CDR3 is TGTGCCAGCACATTGACAGGGGGCGCCGGCACCGGGGAGCTGTTTTTT.

The chain uses TRBV19 and TRBJ1-6; D is undetermined. The CDR3 runs 13 residues. Germline CDR1 is LNHDA and CDR2 is SQIVND (reference sequence). V dropped 5 bases and J dropped 8 bases, with 10 bases sitting between them. The CDR3 coding sequence is TGTGCCAGTAGTCCTGGAGGACATTCACCCCTCCACTTT. It is translated as CASSPGGHSPLHF.

The CDR3 DNA follows: TGTGCCAGCAGCGAGACGGAAAGACATGGCTACACCTTC. Translation: CASSETERHGYTF. The chain joins TRBV2 to TRBJ1-2, with D unresolved. Per germline, CDR1 SNHLY and CDR2 FYNNEI. The CDR3 extends over 13 amino acids. V was pared by 6 bases and J by 6 bases, with 14 bases between. The full variable domain, completed using reference TRBV2 and TRBJ1-2, is EPEVTQTPSHQVTQMGQEVILRCVPISNHLYFYWYRQILGQKVEFLVSFYNNEISEKSEIFDDQFSVERPDGSNFTLKIRSTKLEDSAMYFCASSETERHGYTFGSGTRLTVV.

This clone was observed once. V and J are TRBV5-1 and TRBJ2-7, with 9 bases aligning to TRBD1. V lost 2 bases to trimming and J lost 4 bases; unmatched junction nucleotides: 4. Germline lookup yields CDR1 SGHRS and CDR2 YFSETQ. This CDR3 comprises 14 residues. The CDR3, as DNA: TGCGCCAGCAGCTTCCGGACAGGGGAGTACGAGCAGTACTTC. Protein product: CASSFRTGEYEQYF.

This clone was observed once. V and J are TRBV5-1 and TRBJ2-6; D may correspond to TRBD1 or TRBD2 (5 bases each). The CDR3 spans 17 residues. V was cut by 2 bases and J by 1 base, with 13 bases left in between. Germline assignment: CDR1 SGHRS and CDR2 YFSETQ. The CDR3 DNA follows: TGCGCCAGCAGCTTAGCAGGGAGCGTTTCTGGGGCCAACGTCCTGACTTTC. It specifies CASSLAGSVSGANVLTF.

V and J are TRBV5-1 and TRBJ1-6; weak D call: TRBD1 (5 bases). The CDR3 loop spans 17 amino acids. The ends were cut back, 4 bases at V and 5 bases at J, with 19 bases in the middle. Germline CDR1 is SGHRS and CDR2 is YFSETQ. This CDR3 reads CASSPLWAGGNNSPLHF. CDR3 in DNA: TGCGCCAGCAGCCCGCTCTGGGCGGGGGGGAATAATTCACCCCTCCACTTT. The whole variable domain, remainder taken from reference TRBV5-1 and TRBJ1-6, is KAGVTQTPRYLIKTRGQQVTLSCSPISGHRSVSWYQQTPGQGLQFLFEYFSETQRNKGNFPGRFSGRQFSNSRSEMNVSTLELGDSALYLCASSPLWAGGNNSPLHFGNGTRLTVT.

This clone was recorded once. The chain carries TRBV28 and TRBJ2-1, with 7 bases aligning to TRBD2. Trimming removed 2 bases from V and 1 base from J; junction bases left unmatched: 5. The length of the CDR3 is 16 residues. The germline CDR1 and CDR2 sequences are MDHEN and SYDVKM. The CDR3: CASSLASSGSYNEQFF. CDR3 bases: TGTGCCAGCAGTTTAGCCTCTAGCGGATCCTACAATGAGCAGTTCTTC.

The chain joins TRBV2 to TRBJ2-1; the match to TRBD2 covers 13 bases. V lost 10 bases to trimming and J lost 9 bases; unmatched junction nucleotides: 9. Germline CDR1 SNHLY, CDR2 FYNNEI. CDR3 length: 14 amino acids. The CDR3 loop is CATQGLAGYGEQFF. For the CDR3, the DNA is TGTGCCACCCAGGGACTAGCGGGATATGGTGAGCAGTTCTTC.

The chain couples TRBV5-1 to TRBJ1-3, with 7 bases lining up with TRBD1. Germline lookup yields CDR1 SGHRS and CDR2 YFSETQ. J gave up 2 bases and V 0 bases, and 11 bases lay outside the gene matches. The CDR3 has 18 amino acids. CDR3 amino acids: CASSLAAGGLSAGNTIYF. CDR3 DNA sequence: TGCGCCAGCAGCTTGGCCGCAGGGGGGCTGTCGGCTGGAAACACCATATATTTT.

The chain combines TRBV7-2 with TRBJ1-2; D remains ambiguous. There are 15 residues in the CDR3. Per the germline V gene, CDR1 is SGHTA and CDR2 is FQGNSA. V dropped 1 base and J dropped 3 bases, with 12 bases sitting between them. The CDR3 here is CASSLDGGTDYGYTF. CDR3 nucleotide sequence: TGTGCCAGCAGCTTAGATGGCGGAACAGACTATGGCTACACCTTC.

The rearrangement links TRBV12-5 to TRBJ2-2; 8 bases are shared with TRBD1. Germline V lookup: CDR1 LGHNT, CDR2 FRNRAP. This CDR3 is built from 15 residues. The junction had 4 bases not matched to a gene; V was cut back by 4 bases and J by 3 bases. The CDR3 bases are TGTGCTAGTGGTTCTGACAGGGGACACACCGGGGAGCTGTTTTTT. Translated: CASGSDRGHTGELFF.

There are a few counts of this clone. This rearrangement joins TRBV5-1 to TRBJ2-7, with 8 bases identical to TRBD2. CDR3 length: 15 residues. Trimming cost V 5 bases and J 1 base; bases outside gene matches: 8. Per the germline V gene, CDR1 is SGHRS and CDR2 is YFSETQ. CDR3 nucleotides: TGCGCCAGCAGTCAACTAGCGGAGAAATCCTACGAGCAGTACTTC. Its protein is CASSQLAEKSYEQYF.

V and J are TRBV18 and TRBJ2-1, with 11 bases matching TRBD2. J was trimmed by 2 bases and V by 3 bases; bases with no gene match: 3. Germline V lookup: CDR1 KGHSH, CDR2 LQKENI. CDR3 length: 16 amino acids. CDR3 region: CASSPTSGVTYNEQFF. In DNA form, the CDR3 reads TGTGCCAGCTCACCGACTAGCGGGGTTACCTACAATGAGCAGTTCTTC.

The V call is TRBV5-4, the J call TRBJ2-1; D gene uncertain. V lost 3 bases to trimming and J lost 3 bases, with 7 bases between them. There are 13 residues in the CDR3. Germline V gene lookup returns CDR1 SGHNT and CDR2 YYREEE (reference sequence). CDR3 in amino acids: CASSSRVYNEQFF. CDR3 in DNA: TGTGCCAGCAGCTCCCGGGTCTACAATGAGCAGTTCTTC.

This sequence joins TRBV6-5 and TRBJ2-1; 10 nucleotides match TRBD2. Germline V gene data show CDR1 as MNHEY and CDR2 as SVGAGI. The CDR3 runs 15 residues. V shed 0 bases and J 8 bases; nucleotides not matched to a gene: 4. The CDR3 region is CASSYSAGGVDEQFF. The CDR3 DNA follows: TGTGCCAGCAGTTACTCAGCGGGGGGGGTCGATGAGCAGTTCTTC.

This chain connects TRBV2 to TRBJ2-1; D possibly uses TRBD1 or TRBD2 (5 bases each). Looked up from germline, CDR1 is SNHLY and CDR2 is FYNNEI. Trimming removed 4 bases from V and 6 bases from J, with 19 bases in between. The CDR3 totals 16 residues. CDR3 DNA sequence: TGTGCCAGCAGTGGGTCCAGGGAGAGTCTCTCCAATGAGCAGTTCTTC. The encoded protein is CASSGSRESLSNEQFF.

This sequence joins TRBV28 and TRBJ1-4; D may be TRBD1 (6 bases). This CDR3 region has 16 residues. V was pared by 5 bases and J by 7 bases, with 20 bases between. Looked up from germline, CDR1 is MDHEN and CDR2 is SYDVKM. CDR3 region: CASSPLQGRDSEKLFF. The CDR3 DNA reads TGTGCCAGCAGTCCTCTACAGGGTAGGGATAGTGAAAAACTGTTTTTT.

The chain uses TRBV10-2 and TRBJ1-6; D not resolved. Germline V gene sequence: CDR1 WSHSY, CDR2 SAAADI. Trimming cost V 6 bases and J 7 bases, with 16 bases left between them. CDR3 size: 15 residues. CDR3 nucleotides: TGCGCCAGCAGGGCCGTCAATACAGCAAATTCACCCCTCCACTTT. It translates to CASRAVNTANSPLHF.

This clone occurred a few times. The chain carries TRBV6-5 and TRBJ2-2, with D possibly called TRBD1 or TRBD2 (5 bases each). Per germline, CDR1 MNHEY and CDR2 SVGAGI. CDR3 length equals 14 residues. The V end was cut by 5 bases, the J end by 6 bases, with 13 bases between. CDR3 sequence: CASSPGAGSGELFF. The CDR3 DNA is TGTGCCAGCAGTCCCGGGGCAGGGTCCGGGGAGCTGTTTTTT.

The chain links TRBV2 to TRBJ1-1; no clear D. Germline V gene data show CDR1 as SNHLY and CDR2 as FYNNEI. The CDR3 has 14 amino acids. Trimming left V 6 bases short and J 0 bases short, with 11 bases between. The CDR3 spells CASRQAGMNTEAFF. The CDR3 region has the DNA TGTGCCAGCAGGCAAGCGGGAATGAACACTGAAGCTTTCTTT.

V and J are TRBV5-1 and TRBJ1-2; D is undetermined. Germline V gene sequence: CDR1 SGHRS, CDR2 YFSETQ. With 4 bases removed from V and 5 bases from J, the gap between germline ends came to 12 bases. CDR3 length: 13 amino acids. CDR3 amino acids: CASSVYRGYGYTF. The CDR3 region has the DNA TGCGCCAGCAGCGTGTATCGGGGTTATGGCTACACCTTC.